These 8 T cell receptor beta chains were sequenced from one sample in a study of T cell responses to AZD1222 COVID-19 vaccine. Produced via immunoSEQ multiplex PCR; TCRdb's table is partial and in-frame only. The data show some 95,000 clones, 85% to 90% seen once. The sample was peripheral blood, taken on day 0 of AZD1222 vaccination. All receptors derive from an adult in good health.

This clone was counted once. This chain links TRBV27 with TRBJ1-1; D gene ambiguous. The CDR3 contains 12 residues. Germline-derived CDR1 and CDR2 are MNHEY and SMNVEV (reference sequence). V shed 0 bases and J shed 4 bases, with 3 bases lying between them. CDR3 in DNA: TGTGCCAGCAGTTTATCGGGCACTGAAGCTTTCTTT. Translated: CASSLSGTEAFF.

The V call is TRBV6-5, the J call TRBJ1-1; TRBD1 matches 7 bases. V dropped 6 bases and J dropped 4; count of bases not matched to a gene: 5. Looked up from germline, CDR1 is MNHEY and CDR2 is SVGAGI. This CDR3 spans 13 amino acids. In nucleotides, the CDR3 is TGTGCCAGCAGCCCACAGGGGAGCACTGAAGCTTTCTTT. This codes for CASSPQGSTEAFF.

This chain uses TRBV12-5 with TRBJ1-6; TRBD1 might be the D (5 bases). In germline, CDR1 is LGHNT, CDR2 FRNRAP. The CDR3 has 14 residues. Deletions cut 8 bases from V and 7 bases from J, with 15 bases between. CDR3 residues: CASSSGPINSPLHF. The DNA of the CDR3 is TGTGCTAGTTCCTCGGGACCGATAAATTCACCCCTCCACTTT. The complete variable domain, with remaining parts taken from reference TRBV12-5 and TRBJ1-6, reads DARVTQTPRHKVTEMGQEVTMRCQPILGHNTVFWYRQTMMQGLELLAYFRNRAPLDDSGMPKDRFSAEMPDATLATLKIQPSEPRDSAVYFCASSSGPINSPLHFGNGTRLTVT.

The chain joins TRBV28 to TRBJ2-2, with D hard to call. Germline V CDR1 and CDR2: MDHEN, SYDVKM. The CDR3 sequence is 12 residues long. V lost 6 bases and J lost 8, with 10 bases in between. Here the CDR3 reads CASRDPDGELFF. The DNA for the CDR3 is TGTGCCAGCAGGGATCCGGATGGGGAGCTGTTTTTT.

V usage is TRBV5-6 and J usage is TRBJ2-7; the D is unclear. The CDR3 is made up of 17 amino acids. Germline CDR1 is SGHDT and CDR2 is YYEEEE. The V end lost 1 base, the J end lost 6 bases, and 23 bases lay between the germline ends. The CDR3 here is CASSLMRKGIGFSEQYF. CDR3 nucleotide sequence: TGTGCCAGCAGCTTGATGAGGAAAGGGATCGGTTTCAGCGAGCAGTACTTC.

This chain connects TRBV5-7 to TRBJ2-5; 9 bases are a match to TRBD2. TRBV5-7 is treated as an ORF (open reading frame) with a function not yet certain. The CDR3 is 16 residues long. J was trimmed by 1 base and V by 4 bases; bases with no gene match: 8. The CDR3 nucleotides are TGTGCCAGCAGCCCCTCAGTAGCGGGGGTCCAAGAGACCCAGTACTTC. Residues: CASSPSVAGVQETQYF.

The chain is built from TRBV24-1 and TRBJ1-6; no clear D gene. This CDR3 is built from 11 residues. From germline, CDR1 is KGHDR and CDR2 SFDVKD. Trimming shortened V by 8 bases and J by 7 bases, and 5 bases separated the two germline ends. The chain's CDR3 is CATTVNSPLHF. For the CDR3, the DNA is TGTGCCACCACGGTGAATTCACCCCTCCACTTT.

V usage is TRBV5-1 and J usage is TRBJ2-5; D possibly corresponds to TRBD1 (5 bases). CDR1 is SGHRS, CDR2 YFSETQ, per germline. Trimming pared 1 base from V and 4 bases from J, leaving 5 bases between. The CDR3 totals 12 residues. The CDR3 nucleotides are TGCGCCAGCAGCTTGACAGGAGAGACCCAGTACTTC. Translation gives CASSLTGETQYF.